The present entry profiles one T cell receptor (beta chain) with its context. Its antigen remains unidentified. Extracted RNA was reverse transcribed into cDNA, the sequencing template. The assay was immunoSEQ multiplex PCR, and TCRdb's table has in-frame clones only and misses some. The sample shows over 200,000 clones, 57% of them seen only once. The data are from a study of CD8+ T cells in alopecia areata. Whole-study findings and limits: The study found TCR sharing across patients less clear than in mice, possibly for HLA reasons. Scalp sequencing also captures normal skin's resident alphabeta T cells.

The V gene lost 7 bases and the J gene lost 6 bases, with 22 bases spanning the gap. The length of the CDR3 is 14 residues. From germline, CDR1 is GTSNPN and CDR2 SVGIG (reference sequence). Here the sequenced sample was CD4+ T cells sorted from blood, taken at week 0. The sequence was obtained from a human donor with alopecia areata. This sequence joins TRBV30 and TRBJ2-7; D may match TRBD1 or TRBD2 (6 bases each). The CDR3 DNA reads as TGTGCCTCCATGCGGGACACCAGCAGGAGCGAGCAGTACTTC. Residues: CASMRDTSRSEQYF. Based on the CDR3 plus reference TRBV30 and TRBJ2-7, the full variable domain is SQTIHQWPATLVQPVGSPLSLECTVEGTSNPNLYWYRQAAGRGLQLLFYSVGIGQISSEVPQNLSASRPQDRQFILSSKKLLLSDSGFYLCASMRDTSRSEQYFGPGTRLTVT.